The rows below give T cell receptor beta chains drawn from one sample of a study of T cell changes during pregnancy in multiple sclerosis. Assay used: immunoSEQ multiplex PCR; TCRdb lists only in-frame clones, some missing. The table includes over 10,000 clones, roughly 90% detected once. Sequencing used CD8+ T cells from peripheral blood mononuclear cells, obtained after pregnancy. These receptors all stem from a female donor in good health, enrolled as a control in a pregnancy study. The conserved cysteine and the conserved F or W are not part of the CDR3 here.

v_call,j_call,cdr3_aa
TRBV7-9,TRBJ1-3,ASSLSESGNTIY
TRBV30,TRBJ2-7,ALEEREREQY
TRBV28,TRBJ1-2,ASSLFGDRGPGYT
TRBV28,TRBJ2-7,ASSLAGLYEQY
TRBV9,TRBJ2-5,ASSVAGGQGYRETQY
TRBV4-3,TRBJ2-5,ASSQEREGLWETQY
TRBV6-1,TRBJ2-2,ASGLPGTYTGELF
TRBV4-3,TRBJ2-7,ASSQEAGGGFLTYEQY
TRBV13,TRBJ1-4,ASSLGSRGEKLF
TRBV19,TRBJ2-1,ATAGGFNEQF
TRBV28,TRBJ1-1,ASSLWGTGGEAF
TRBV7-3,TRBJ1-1,ASSSPGQGLKTEAF
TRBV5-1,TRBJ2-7,ASSLGAGPYEQY
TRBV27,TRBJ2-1,ASSAHVGEQF
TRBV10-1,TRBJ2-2,ASSEGEAGELF
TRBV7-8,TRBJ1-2,ASIKQGVREVYGYT
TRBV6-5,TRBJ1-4,ASSLTGGAGEKLF
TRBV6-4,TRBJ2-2,ASSVGVDTGELF
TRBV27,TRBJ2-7,ASSLVLGTGKVEQY
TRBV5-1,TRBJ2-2,ASSLDRAGELF
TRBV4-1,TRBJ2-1,ASSHSERGGPVNEQF
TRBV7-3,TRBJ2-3,ASSLTGREGSVDTQY
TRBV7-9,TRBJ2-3,ASSYDMRGTQY
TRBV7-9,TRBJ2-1,ASSFGPGEAYNEQF
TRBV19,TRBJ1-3,ASSISDRGTGNTIY
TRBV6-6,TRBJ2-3,ASSYPIATDTQY
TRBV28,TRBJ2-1,ASSPGHSGNEQF
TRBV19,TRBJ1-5,ATSTGLLPQH
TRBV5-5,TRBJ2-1,ASSLVVLAGGSYNEQF
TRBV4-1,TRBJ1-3,ASSQESVTVSGNTIY
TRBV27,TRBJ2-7,ASSPRDGGDYEQY
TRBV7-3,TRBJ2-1,ASSLYPRNEQF
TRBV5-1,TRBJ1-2,ASVPSDGEGGYT
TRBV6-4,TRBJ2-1,ASSEEGGGYNEQF
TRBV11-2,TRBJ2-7,ASSFGTFPSYEQY
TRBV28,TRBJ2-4,ASREVIAKNIQY
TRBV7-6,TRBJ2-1,ASSLGGESSYNEQF
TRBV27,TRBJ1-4,ASLPDPPGNTNEKLF
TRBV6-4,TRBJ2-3,ASSELAGSTDTQY
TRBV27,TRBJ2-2,ASSWGVGGANTGELF
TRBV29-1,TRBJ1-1,SVVARENTEAF
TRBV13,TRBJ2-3,ASSQGGGTQY
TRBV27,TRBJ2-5,ASSGLAGQETQY
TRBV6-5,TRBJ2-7,ASRPFRQGGYEQY
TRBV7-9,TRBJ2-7,ASSRKQGSYEQY
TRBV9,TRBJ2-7,ASSTDDRGGEQY
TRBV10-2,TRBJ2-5,ASSADNQETQY
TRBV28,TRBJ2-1,ASPPSAASSYNEQF
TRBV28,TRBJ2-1,ASTQRRLAGEEQF
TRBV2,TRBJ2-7,ASSSWGPSYEQY
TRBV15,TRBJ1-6,ATSNGENSPLH
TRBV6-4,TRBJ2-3,ASSPTGGEADTQY
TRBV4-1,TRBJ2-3,ASSEIAGGDSQY
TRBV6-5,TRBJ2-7,ASSYVPNPSNEQY
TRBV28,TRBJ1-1,ASSWGLGWNTEAF
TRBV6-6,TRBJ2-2,ASSSQREGNTGELF
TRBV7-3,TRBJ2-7,ASSYSGGEEQY
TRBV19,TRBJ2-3,ASSIDLETSDTDTQY
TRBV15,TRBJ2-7,ATSESSSYEQY